The clone carrying this T cell receptor beta chain came up once. The target antigen is unknown. The data were produced by immunoSEQ multiplex PCR, yet TCRdb's version contains in-frame clones alone and is incomplete. The sample carries some 2.1 million clones, about 95% recorded once. These data belong to a study of shared clonotypes between healthy human individuals. Whole-study context: A donor's plate count was three for CD4 naive and three for CD4 memory; CD8 naive had two and CD8 memory one.

Trimming left V 8 bases short and J 8 bases short, with 15 bases between. CDR3 size: 12 residues. CDR1 and CDR2 from the germline V gene are MNHEY and SVGAGI. CD45RO-negative cells were positively selected for CCR7, leaving out terminally differentiated effector memory CD45RA+ cells. Overall study findings and caveats: Sharing across a few donors was seen in 4% to 6.5% of naive CD4 clonotypes.

The V call is TRBV6-5, the J call TRBJ1-2; D is possibly TRBD1 (5 bases). Material: naive CD8+ T cells sorted from blood. The receptor comes from a man younger than 35 in good health. Here the CDR3 reads CASGDGLGGYTF. CDR3 in DNA: TGTGCCAGCGGGGACGGCCTGGGAGGCTACACCTTC.